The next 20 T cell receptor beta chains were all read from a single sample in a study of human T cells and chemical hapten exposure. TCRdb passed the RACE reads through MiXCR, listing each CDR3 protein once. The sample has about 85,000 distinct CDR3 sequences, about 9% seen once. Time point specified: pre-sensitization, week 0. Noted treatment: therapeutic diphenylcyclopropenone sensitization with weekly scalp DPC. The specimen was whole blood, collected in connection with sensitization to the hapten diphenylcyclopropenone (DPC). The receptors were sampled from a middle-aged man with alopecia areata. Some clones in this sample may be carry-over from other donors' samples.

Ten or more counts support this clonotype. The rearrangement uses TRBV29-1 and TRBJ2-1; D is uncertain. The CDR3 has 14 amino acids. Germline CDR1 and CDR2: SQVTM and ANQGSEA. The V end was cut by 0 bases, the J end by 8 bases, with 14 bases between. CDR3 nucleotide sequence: TGCAGCGTTGAAGAAACCGGATACACCTATGAGCAGTTCTTC. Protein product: CSVEETGYTYEQFF.

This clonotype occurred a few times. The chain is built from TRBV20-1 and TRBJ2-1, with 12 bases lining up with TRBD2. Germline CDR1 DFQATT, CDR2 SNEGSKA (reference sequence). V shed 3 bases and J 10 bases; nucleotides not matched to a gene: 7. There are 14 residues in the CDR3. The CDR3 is CSARLAGGPWEQFF. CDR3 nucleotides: TGCAGTGCTAGGCTAGCGGGAGGGCCTTGGGAGCAGTTCTTC.

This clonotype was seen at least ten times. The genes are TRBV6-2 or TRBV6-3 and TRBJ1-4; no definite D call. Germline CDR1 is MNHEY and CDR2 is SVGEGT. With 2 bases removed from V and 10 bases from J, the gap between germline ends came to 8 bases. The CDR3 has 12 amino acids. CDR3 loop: CASSYVEGKLFF. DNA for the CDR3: TGTGCCAGCAGTTACGTCGAAGGAAAACTGTTTTTT.

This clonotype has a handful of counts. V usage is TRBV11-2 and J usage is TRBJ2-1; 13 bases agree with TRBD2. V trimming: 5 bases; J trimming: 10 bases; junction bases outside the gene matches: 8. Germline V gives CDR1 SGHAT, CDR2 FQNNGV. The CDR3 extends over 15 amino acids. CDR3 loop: CASSQLAGGPREQFF. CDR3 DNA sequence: TGTGCCAGCAGCCAACTAGCGGGAGGGCCTAGGGAGCAGTTCTTC.

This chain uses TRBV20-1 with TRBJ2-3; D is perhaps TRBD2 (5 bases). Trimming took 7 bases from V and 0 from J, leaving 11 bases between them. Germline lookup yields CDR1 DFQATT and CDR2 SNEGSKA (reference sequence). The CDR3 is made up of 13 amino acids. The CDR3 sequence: CSVEDPSTDTQYF. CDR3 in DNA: TGCAGTGTGGAGGATCCTAGCACAGATACGCAGTATTTT.

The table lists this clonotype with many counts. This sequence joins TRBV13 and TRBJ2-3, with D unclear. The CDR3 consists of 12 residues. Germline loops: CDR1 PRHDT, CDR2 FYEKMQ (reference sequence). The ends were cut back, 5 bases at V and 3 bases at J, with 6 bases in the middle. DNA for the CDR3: TGTGCCAGCAGCACACAAACAGATACGCAGTATTTT. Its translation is CASSTQTDTQYF.

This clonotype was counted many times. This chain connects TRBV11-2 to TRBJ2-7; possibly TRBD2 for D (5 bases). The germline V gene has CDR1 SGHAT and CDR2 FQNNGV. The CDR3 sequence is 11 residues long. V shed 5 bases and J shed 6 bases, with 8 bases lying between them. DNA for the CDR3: TGTGCCAGCAGCGAACGGGGCGAGCAGTACTTC. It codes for CASSERGEQYF.

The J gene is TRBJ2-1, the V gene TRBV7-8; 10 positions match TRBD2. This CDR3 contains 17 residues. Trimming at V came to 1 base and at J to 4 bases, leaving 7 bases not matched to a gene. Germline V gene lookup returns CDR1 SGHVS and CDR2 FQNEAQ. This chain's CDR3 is CASSLGASGSRYNEQFF. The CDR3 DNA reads TGTGCCAGCAGCTTAGGAGCTAGCGGGAGTAGGTACAATGAGCAGTTCTTC. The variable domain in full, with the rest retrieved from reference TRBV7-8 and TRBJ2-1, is GAGVSQSPRYKVAKRGQDVALRCDPISGHVSLFWYQQALGQGPEFLTYFQNEAQLDKSGLPSDRFFAERPEGSVSTLKIQRTQQEDSAVYLCASSLGASGSRYNEQFFGPGTRLTVL.

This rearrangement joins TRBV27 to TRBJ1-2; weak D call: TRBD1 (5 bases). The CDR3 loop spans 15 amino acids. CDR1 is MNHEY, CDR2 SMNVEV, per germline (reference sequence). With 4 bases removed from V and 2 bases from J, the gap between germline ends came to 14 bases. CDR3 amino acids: CASSSQGGVNYGYTF. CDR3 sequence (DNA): TGTGCCAGCAGTTCCCAGGGAGGGGTAAACTATGGCTACACCTTC.

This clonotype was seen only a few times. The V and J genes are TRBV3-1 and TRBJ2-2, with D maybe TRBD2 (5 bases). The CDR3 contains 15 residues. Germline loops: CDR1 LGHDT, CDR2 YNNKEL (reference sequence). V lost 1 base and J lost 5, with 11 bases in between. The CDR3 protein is CASSQVRARTGELFF. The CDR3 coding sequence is TGTGCCAGCAGCCAAGTGCGGGCTCGAACCGGGGAGCTGTTTTTT.

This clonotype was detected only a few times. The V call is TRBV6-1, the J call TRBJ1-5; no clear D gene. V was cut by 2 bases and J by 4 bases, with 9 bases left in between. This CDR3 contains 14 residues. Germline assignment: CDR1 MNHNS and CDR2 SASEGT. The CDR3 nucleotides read TGTGCCAGCAGTGAATATTTGTCTAATCAGCCCCAGCATTTT. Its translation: CASSEYLSNQPQHF.

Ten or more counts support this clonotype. The CDR3, as DNA: TGCAGTGCTAGACTAGCGGGAGTGGTAAGGAATGAGCAGTTCTTC. This gives the protein CSARLAGVVRNEQFF. The V gene is TRBV20-1, the J gene TRBJ2-1; 10 bases agree with TRBD2. CDR1 is DFQATT and CDR2 is SNEGSKA in the germline V gene (reference sequence). The CDR3 extends over 15 amino acids. V lost 2 bases to trimming and J lost 7 bases; unmatched junction nucleotides: 8.

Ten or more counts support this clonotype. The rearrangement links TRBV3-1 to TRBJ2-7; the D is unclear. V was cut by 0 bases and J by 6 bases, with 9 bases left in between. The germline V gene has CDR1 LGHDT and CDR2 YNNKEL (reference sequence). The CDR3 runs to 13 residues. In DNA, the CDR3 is TGTGCCAGCAGCCAAGATCATTCCGCCGAGCAGTACTTC. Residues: CASSQDHSAEQYF.

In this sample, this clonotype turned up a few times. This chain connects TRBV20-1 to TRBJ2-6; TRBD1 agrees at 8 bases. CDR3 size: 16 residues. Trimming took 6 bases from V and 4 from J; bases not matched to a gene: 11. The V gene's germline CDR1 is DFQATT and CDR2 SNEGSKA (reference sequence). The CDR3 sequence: CSAETGDGGGANVLTF. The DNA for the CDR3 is TGCAGTGCGGAGACAGGGGATGGGGGAGGGGCCAACGTCCTGACTTTC.

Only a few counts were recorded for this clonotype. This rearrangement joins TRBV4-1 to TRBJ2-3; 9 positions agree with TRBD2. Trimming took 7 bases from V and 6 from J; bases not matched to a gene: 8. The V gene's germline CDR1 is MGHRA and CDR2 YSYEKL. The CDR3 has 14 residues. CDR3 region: CASMQAGGLDTQYF. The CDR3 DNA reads TGCGCCAGCATGCAAGCGGGAGGCCTTGATACGCAGTATTTT.

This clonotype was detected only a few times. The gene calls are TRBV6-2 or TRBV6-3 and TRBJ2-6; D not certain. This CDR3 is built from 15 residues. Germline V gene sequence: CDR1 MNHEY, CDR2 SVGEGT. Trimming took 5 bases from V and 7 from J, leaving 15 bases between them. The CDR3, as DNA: TGTGCCAGCAGTACGACCCCTCTGGGCGCCAACGTCCTGACTTTC. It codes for CASSTTPLGANVLTF.

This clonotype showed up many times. For the CDR3, the DNA is TGTGCCATCTCGGACACAATGAATCAGCCCCAGCATTTT. It is translated as CAISDTMNQPQHF. The chain combines TRBV2 with TRBJ1-5; perhaps TRBD1 as D (5 bases). The CDR3 runs 13 residues. Germline lookup yields CDR1 SNHLY and CDR2 FYNNEI. V lost 10 bases and J lost 4, with 14 bases in between.

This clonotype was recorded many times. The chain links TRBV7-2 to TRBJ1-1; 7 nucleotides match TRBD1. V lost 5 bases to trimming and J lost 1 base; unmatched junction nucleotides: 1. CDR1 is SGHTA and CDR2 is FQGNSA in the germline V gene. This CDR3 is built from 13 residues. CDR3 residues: CASSGTANTEAFF. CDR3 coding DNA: TGTGCCAGCAGCGGGACAGCGAACACTGAAGCTTTCTTT.

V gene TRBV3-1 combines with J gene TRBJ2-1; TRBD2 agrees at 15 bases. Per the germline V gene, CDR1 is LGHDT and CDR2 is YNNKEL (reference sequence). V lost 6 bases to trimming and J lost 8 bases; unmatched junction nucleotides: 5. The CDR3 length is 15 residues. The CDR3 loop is CASSPGTSGRYEQFF. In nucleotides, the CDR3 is TGTGCCAGCAGTCCCGGGACTAGCGGGAGGTATGAGCAGTTCTTC.

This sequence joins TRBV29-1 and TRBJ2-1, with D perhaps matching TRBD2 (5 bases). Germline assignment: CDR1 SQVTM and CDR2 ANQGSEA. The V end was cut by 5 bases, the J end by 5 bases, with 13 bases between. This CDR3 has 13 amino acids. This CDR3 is CSVSRPGNNEQFF. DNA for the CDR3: TGCAGCGTTTCCCGACCGGGAAACAATGAGCAGTTCTTC.